The source of this TCR beta chain is a study of T-cell reconstitution after alpha-beta-depleted transplantation in children. This clonotype has a count of ten or more. Unique molecular identifiers were used in preparing the TCRbeta library. TCRdb used MiXCR to reprocess the PCR reads, holding one entry per CDR3 protein. Counted here are tens of thousands of distinct CDR3 sequences, 6% to 8.5% occurring once; the ten biggest clones make up around 2.4%. Germline V gene sequence: CDR1 LNHNV, CDR2 YYDKDF (reference sequence). V was cut by 3 bases and J by 1 base, with 10 bases left in between. The CDR3 runs 16 residues.

The sequence derives from a human donor who donated a stem cell graft to a child with acute lymphoblastic leukemia. The chain couples TRBV15 to TRBJ2-6, with a tentative D call TRBD1 (6 bases). Sequencing was performed on PBMCs from the stem cell graft donor, taken from the stem cell graft. In DNA form, the CDR3 reads TGTGCCACCAGCAGCGTACAGGGTTCTGGGGCCAACGTCCTGACTTTC. This translates into CATSSVQGSGANVLTF. Based on the CDR3 plus reference TRBV15 and TRBJ2-6, the full variable domain is DAMVIQNPRYQVTQFGKPVTLSCSQTLNHNVMYWYQQKSSQAPKLLFHYYDKDFNNEADTPDNFQSRRPNTSFCFLDIRSPGLGDTAMYLCATSSVQGSGANVLTFGAGSRLTVL.